The clone carrying this TCR beta chain was detected only a few times. The target antigen is unknown. These data belong to a study of CD4+ T cells in melanoma. Study results and limitations: In melanoma, neoantigen-specific CD4+ T cells reportedly differed in differentiation state. A reported correlation linked neoantigen-specific CD4+ T cells to CD8+, macrophage and B cell function.

V was shortened by 1 base and J by 0 bases, with 10 bases between the two germline ends. The CDR3 spans 16 residues. CDR1 is MGHRA and CDR2 is YSYEKL in the germline V gene. The method was immunoSEQ multiplex PCR; TCRdb's version includes in-frame clones alone and lacks a portion of them. The sample shows about 140,000 clones, about 90% of them seen only once. The clonotype comes from a human donor with melanoma. This rearrangement joins TRBV4-1 to TRBJ1-3, with D uncertain. The chain's CDR3 is CASSQGRGYSGNTIYF. The CDR3 DNA reads TGCGCCAGCAGCCAAGGCCGGGGATACTCTGGAAACACCATATATTTT.